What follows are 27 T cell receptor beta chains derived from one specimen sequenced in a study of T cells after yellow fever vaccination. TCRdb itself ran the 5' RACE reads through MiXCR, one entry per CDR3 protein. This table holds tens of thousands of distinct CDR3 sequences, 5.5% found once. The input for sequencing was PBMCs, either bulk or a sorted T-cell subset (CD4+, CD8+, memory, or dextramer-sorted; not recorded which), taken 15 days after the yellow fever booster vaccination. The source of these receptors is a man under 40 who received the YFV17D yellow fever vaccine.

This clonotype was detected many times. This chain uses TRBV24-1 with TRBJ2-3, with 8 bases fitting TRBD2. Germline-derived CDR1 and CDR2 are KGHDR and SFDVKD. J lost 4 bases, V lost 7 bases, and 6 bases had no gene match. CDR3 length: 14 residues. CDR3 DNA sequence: TGTGCCACCAGAGGAGCGGGAGTCGCAGATACGCAGTATTTT. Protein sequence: CATRGAGVADTQYF.

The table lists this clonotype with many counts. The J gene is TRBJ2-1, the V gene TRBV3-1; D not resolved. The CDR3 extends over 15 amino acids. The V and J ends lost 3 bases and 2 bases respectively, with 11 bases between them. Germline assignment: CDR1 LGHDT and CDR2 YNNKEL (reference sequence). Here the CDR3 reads CASSQSENPYNEQFF. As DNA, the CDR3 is TGTGCCAGCAGCCAGTCAGAGAACCCCTACAATGAGCAGTTCTTC.

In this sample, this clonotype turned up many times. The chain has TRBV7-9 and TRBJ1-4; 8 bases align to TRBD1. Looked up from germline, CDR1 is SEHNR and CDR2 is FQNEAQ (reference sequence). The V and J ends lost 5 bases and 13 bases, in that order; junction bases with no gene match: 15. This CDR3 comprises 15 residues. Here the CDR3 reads CASSLSDRVGLGLFF. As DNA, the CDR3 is TGTGCCAGCAGCCTATCGGACAGGGTGGGATTAGGACTGTTTTTT.

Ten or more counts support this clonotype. The CDR3 spells CASSQGPSGIYEQYF. The CDR3 DNA follows: TGTGCCAGCAGCCAGGGGCCTAGCGGGATCTACGAGCAGTACTTC. This chain links TRBV11-2 with TRBJ2-7, with 9 nucleotides matching TRBD2. The trim removed 5 bases at V and 3 bases at J, leaving 8 bases unmatched. The CDR3 loop spans 15 amino acids. Germline assignment: CDR1 SGHAT and CDR2 FQNNGV.

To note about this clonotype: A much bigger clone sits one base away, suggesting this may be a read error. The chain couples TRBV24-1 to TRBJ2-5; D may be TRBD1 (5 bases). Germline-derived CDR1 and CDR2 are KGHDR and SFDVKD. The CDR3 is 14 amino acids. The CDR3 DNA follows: TGTGCCACCAGTGATTTCGGACACCATGAGACCCAGTACTTC. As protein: CATSDFGHHETQYF.

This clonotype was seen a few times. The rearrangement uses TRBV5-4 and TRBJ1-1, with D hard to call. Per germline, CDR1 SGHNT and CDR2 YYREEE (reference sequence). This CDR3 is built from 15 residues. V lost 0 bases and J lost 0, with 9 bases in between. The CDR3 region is CASSLGLELNTEAFF. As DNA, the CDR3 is TGTGCCAGCAGCTTGGGTTTGGAACTGAACACTGAAGCTTTCTTT. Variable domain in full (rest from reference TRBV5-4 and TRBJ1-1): ETGVTQSPTHLIKTRGQQVTLRCSSQSGHNTVSWYQQALGQGPQFIFQYYREEENGRGNFPPRFSGLQFPNYSSELNVNALELDDSALYLCASSLGLELNTEAFFGQGTRLTVV.

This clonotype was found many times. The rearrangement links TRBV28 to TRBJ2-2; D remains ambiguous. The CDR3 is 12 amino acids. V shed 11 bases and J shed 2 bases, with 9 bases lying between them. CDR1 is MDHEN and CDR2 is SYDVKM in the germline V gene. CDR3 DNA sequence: TGTGCCGCGCTGAGAAACACCGGGGAGCTGTTTTTT. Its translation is CAALRNTGELFF.

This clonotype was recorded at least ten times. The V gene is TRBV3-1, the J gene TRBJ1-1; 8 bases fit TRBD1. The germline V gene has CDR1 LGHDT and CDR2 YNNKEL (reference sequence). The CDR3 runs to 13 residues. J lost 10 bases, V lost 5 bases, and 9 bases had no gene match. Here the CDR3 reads CASSSFGQGGAFF. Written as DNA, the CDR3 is TGTGCCAGCAGCTCGTTTGGACAGGGTGGAGCTTTCTTT. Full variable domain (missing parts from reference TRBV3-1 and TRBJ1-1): DTAVSQTPKYLVTQMGNDKSIKCEQNLGHDTMYWYKQDSKKFLKIMFSYNNKELIINETVPNRFSPKSPDKAHLNLHINSLELGDSAVYFCASSSFGQGGAFFGQGTRLTVV.

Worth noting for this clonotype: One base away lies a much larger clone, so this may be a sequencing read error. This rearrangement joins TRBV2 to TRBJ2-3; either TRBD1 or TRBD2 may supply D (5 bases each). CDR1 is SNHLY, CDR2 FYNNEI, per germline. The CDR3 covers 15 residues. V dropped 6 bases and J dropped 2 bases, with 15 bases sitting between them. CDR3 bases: TGTGCCAGCAGCTTGGGACGAGCGGACACAGATACGCAGTATTTT. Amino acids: CASSLGRADTDTQYF.

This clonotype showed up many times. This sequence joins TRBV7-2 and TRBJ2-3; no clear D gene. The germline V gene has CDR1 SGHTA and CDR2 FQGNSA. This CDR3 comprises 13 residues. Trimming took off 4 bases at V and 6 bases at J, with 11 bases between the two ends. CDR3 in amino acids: CASSSRSADTQYF. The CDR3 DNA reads TGTGCCAGCAGCTCTAGGTCCGCGGATACGCAGTATTTT.

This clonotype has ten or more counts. CDR3 sequence: CASRFQGATRRGYTF. CDR3 nucleotides: TGTGCCAGCAGGTTCCAGGGGGCGACAAGAAGAGGCTACACCTTC. The V gene is TRBV6-1, the J gene TRBJ1-2; 8 bases fit TRBD1. CDR1 MNHNS and CDR2 SASEGT come from the germline V gene. This CDR3 spans 15 amino acids. V was clipped by 6 bases and J by 8 bases; unmatched bases: 14.

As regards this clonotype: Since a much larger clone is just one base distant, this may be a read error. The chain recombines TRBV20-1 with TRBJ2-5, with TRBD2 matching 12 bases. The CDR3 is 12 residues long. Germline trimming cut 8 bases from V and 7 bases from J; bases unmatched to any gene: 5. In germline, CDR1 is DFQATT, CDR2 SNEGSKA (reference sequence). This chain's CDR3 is CSLTSGGLTQYF. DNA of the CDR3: TGCAGTCTCACTAGCGGGGGGCTGACCCAGTACTTC.

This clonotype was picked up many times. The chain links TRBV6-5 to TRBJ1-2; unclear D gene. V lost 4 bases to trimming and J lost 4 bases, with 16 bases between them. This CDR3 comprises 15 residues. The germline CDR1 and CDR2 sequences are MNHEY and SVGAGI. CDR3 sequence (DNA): TGTGCCAGCAGTTTTGACCCGGAGCCGACCTATGGCTACACCTTC. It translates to CASSFDPEPTYGYTF.

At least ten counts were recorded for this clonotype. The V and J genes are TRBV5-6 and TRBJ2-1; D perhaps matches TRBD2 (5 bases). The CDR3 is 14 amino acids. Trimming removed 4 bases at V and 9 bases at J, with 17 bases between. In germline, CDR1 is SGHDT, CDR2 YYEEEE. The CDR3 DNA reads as TGTGCCAGCAGCCGTTGGAGTCGGGGTGGTGAGCAGTTCTTC. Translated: CASSRWSRGGEQFF.

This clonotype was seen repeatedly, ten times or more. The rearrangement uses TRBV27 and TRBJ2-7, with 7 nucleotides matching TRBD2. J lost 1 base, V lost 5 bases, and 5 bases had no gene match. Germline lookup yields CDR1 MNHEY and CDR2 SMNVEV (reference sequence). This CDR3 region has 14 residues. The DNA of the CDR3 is TGTGCCAGCAGTCGGCGGGAGTCGTCCTACGAGCAGTACTTC. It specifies CASSRRESSYEQYF.

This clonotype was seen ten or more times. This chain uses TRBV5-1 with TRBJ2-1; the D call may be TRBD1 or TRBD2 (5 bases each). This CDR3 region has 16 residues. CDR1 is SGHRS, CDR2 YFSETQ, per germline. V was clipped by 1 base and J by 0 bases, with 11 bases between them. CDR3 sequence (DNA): TGCGCCAGCAGCTTGACGGGGCCAAGCTCCTACAATGAGCAGTTCTTC. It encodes CASSLTGPSSYNEQFF.

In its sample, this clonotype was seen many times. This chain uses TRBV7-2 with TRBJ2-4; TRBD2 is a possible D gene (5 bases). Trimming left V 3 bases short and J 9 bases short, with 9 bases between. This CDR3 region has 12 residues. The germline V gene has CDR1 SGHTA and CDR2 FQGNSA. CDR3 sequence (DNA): TGTGCCAGCAGCTTCCACGGGGTCATTCAGTACTTC. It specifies CASSFHGVIQYF.

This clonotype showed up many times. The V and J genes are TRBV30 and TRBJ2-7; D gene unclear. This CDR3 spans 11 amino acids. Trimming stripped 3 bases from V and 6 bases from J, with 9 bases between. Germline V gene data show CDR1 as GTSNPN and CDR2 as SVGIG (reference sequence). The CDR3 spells CAWSPRREQYF. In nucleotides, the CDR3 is TGTGCCTGGAGCCCTCGTCGCGAGCAGTACTTC.

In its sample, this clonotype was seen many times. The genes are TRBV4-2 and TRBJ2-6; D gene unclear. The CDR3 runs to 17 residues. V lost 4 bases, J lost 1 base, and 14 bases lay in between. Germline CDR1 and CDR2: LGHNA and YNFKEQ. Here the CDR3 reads CASSPEYTVSGANVLTF. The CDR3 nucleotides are TGTGCCAGCAGCCCAGAATACACGGTTTCTGGGGCCAACGTCCTGACTTTC.

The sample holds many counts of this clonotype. CDR3 sequence reads: CATSRETRVNQPQHF. The DNA for the CDR3 is TGTGCCACCAGCAGAGAGACAAGGGTCAATCAGCCCCAGCATTTT. This rearrangement joins TRBV15 to TRBJ1-5; no reliable D call. This CDR3 has 15 amino acids. The V gene's germline CDR1 is LNHNV and CDR2 YYDKDF (reference sequence). The V end lost 0 bases, the J end lost 3 bases, and 9 bases lay between the germline ends. The variable domain in full, completed from reference TRBV15 and TRBJ1-5, reads DAMVIQNPRYQVTQFGKPVTLSCSQTLNHNVMYWYQQKSSQAPKLLFHYYDKDFNNEADTPDNFQSRRPNTSFCFLDIRSPGLGDTAMYLCATSRETRVNQPQHFGDGTRLSIL.

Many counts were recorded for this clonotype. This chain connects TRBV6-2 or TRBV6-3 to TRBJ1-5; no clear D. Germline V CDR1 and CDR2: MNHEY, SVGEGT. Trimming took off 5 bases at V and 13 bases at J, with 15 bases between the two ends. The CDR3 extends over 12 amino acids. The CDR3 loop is CASSLDILVQHF. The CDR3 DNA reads TGTGCCAGCAGTCTTGACATCCTGGTACAGCATTTT.

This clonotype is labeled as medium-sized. The DNA of the CDR3 is TGTGCCAGCAGATCCCGGGAGCCAGGGGCCTACGAGCAGTACTTC. Residues: CASRSREPGAYEQYF. The chain has TRBV2 and TRBJ2-7, with D perhaps given as TRBD1 or TRBD2 (6 bases each). Germline V gene sequence: CDR1 SNHLY, CDR2 FYNNEI. The CDR3 extends over 15 amino acids. V gave up 6 bases and J gave up 2 bases, with 17 bases separating them.

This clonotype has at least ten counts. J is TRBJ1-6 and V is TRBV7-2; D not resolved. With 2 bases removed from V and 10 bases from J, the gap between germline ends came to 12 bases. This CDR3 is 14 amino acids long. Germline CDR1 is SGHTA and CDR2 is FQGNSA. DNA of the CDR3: TGTGCCAGCAGCTTAAAAGTTGGAGGATCACCCCTCCACTTT. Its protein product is CASSLKVGGSPLHF.

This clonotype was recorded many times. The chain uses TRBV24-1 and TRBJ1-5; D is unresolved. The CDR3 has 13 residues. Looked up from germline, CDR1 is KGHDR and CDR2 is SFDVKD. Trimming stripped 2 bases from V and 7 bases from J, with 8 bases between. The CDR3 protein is CATSDSAWQPQHF. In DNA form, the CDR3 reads TGTGCCACCAGTGATTCCGCGTGGCAGCCCCAGCATTTT.

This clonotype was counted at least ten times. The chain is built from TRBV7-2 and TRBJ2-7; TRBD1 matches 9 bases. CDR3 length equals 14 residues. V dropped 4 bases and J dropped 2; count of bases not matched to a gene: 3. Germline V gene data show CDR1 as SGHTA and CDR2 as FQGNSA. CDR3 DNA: TGTGCCAGCAGCTGGGGACAGGGTACCTACGAGCAGTACTTC. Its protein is CASSWGQGTYEQYF.

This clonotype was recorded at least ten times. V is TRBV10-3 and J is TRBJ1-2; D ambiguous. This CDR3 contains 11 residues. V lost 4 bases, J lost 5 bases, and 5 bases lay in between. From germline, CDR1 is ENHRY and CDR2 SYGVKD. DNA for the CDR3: TGTGCCATCAGTGTGGGGTATGGCTACACCTTC. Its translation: CAISVGYGYTF.

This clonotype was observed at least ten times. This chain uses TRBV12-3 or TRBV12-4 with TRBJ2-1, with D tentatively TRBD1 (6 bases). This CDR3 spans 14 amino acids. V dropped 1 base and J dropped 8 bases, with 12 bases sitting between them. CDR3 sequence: CASSLGQGSDEQFF. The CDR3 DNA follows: TGTGCCAGCAGTTTAGGGCAGGGGAGCGATGAGCAGTTCTTC.